This TCR beta chain is from a study of early T cells in non-severe SARS-CoV-2 infection. TCRdb reprocessed the 5' RACE reads with MiXCR, giving one entry per CDR3 protein. Of about 60,000 distinct CDR3 sequences in the sample, around 13% are singletons; the top ten hold 4% to 5%. Germline V lookup: CDR1 SGHDT, CDR2 YYEEEE. With 5 bases removed from V and 5 bases from J, the gap between germline ends came to 13 bases. The CDR3 extends over 13 amino acids. J is TRBJ2-5 and V is TRBV5-6; no clear D gene. Input material: whole blood. The TCR sequence derives from an adult who was a healthcare worker with PCR-confirmed SARS-CoV-2 infection or an uninfected control (not recorded which). This CDR3 reads CASSLRFSETQYF. CDR3 coding DNA: TGTGCCAGCAGTCTCAGGTTTAGTGAGACCCAGTACTTC.